The rows below give T cell receptor beta chains drawn from one sample of a study of CD8+ T cells in alopecia areata. Profiling relied on immunoSEQ multiplex PCR, and the TCRdb table lists in-frame clones only, not all of them. The repertoire holds almost 250,000 clones, 67% seen once, with approximately 1.2% in the top ten. Sequencing used CD4+ T cells sorted from blood, obtained at week 0. Receptors were obtained from a human donor with alopecia areata. Each CDR3 is given with its conserved first and last residue. The order of the fields is V gene, J gene, clone size, D gene, CDR3 DNA, CDR3 protein. The D gene is left open where the match is weak. Clone size appears in some rows only: once, few, many, or a class for an expanded clone.

TRBV30	TRBJ1-1	NA	NA	TGTGCCTGGAGTATCTGGGGGAGCAAAGACACTGAAGCTTTCTTT	CAWSIWGSKDTEAFF
TRBV25-1	TRBJ1-2	once	TRBD1	TGTGCCAGCAGGACAGGGGCTGGCTACACCTTC	CASRTGAGYTF
TRBV5-1	TRBJ2-7	NA	NA	TGCGCCAGCAGCTTCGCGGGCGGTTTTGCCGACGAGCAGTACTTC	CASSFAGGFADEQYF
TRBV29-1	TRBJ2-5	NA	NA	TGCAGCGTCAGGACAGATAGGGAGACCCAGTACTTC	CSVRTDRETQYF
TRBV7-9	TRBJ2-5	few	NA	TGTGCCAGCAGCTTCACGGTAGAGACCCAGTACTTC	CASSFTVETQYF
TRBV2	TRBJ1-1	NA	TRBD1	TGTGCCAGCAGCATCGGGACAGGGGCGGCTGAAGCTTTCTTT	CASSIGTGAAEAFF
TRBV4-3	TRBJ1-1	once	NA	TGCGCCAGCAGCCAACTAGACGGGACTGAAGCTTTCTTT	CASSQLDGTEAFF
TRBV5-4	TRBJ2-5	NA	NA	TGTGCCATACGGGAGTCCCTCCCCACAGAGACCCAGTACTTC	CAIRESLPTETQYF
TRBV19	TRBJ1-5	NA	NA	TGTGCCAGTAGTATTGGACCTTCCCCAAGCCAGCCCCAGCATTTT	CASSIGPSPSQPQHF
TRBV30	TRBJ1-5	NA	NA	TGTGCCTGGGGCATGGGGACGAGCAATCAGCCCCAGCATTTT	CAWGMGTSNQPQHF
TRBV9	TRBJ1-1	NA	NA	TGTGCCAGCAGCGTAAGAGGAAACACTGAAGCTTTCTTT	CASSVRGNTEAFF
TRBV9	TRBJ1-2	NA	NA	TGTGCCAGCAGCGTAGTGGGGAGCGGCTACACCTTC	CASSVVGSGYTF
TRBV4-1	TRBJ1-5	NA	NA	TGCGCCAGCAGCCAAGATGTAACAAGAAATCAGCCCCAGCATTTT	CASSQDVTRNQPQHF
TRBV9	TRBJ1-3	NA	NA	TGTGCCAGCAGCGTAGGACAGTCTGGAAACACCATATATTTT	CASSVGQSGNTIYF
TRBV2	TRBJ2-5	NA	NA	TGTGCCAGCAGAAGGGACCTCCAAGAGACCCAGTACTTC	CASRRDLQETQYF
TRBV29-1	TRBJ2-3	NA	NA	TGCAGCGTTGAGGTCACTAGCACAGATACGCAGTATTTT	CSVEVTSTDTQYF
TRBV18	TRBJ2-7	NA	NA	TGTGCCAGCTCACCACCCGACAGCTACGAGCAGTACTTC	CASSPPDSYEQYF
TRBV10-3	TRBJ2-7	few	NA	TGTGCCATCAGACCCGGACAGAACTCCTACGAGCAGTACTTC	CAIRPGQNSYEQYF
TRBV5-1	TRBJ2-3	NA	NA	TGCGCCAGCAGCTTGGCCCAGGGTACAGATACGCAGTATTTT	CASSLAQGTDTQYF
TRBV7-2	TRBJ2-7	NA	NA	TGTGCCAGCAGCAGGGGTTACGAGCAGTACTTC	CASSRGYEQYF
TRBV10-3	TRBJ2-5	NA	TRBD2	TGTGCCATCAGTGAGTCACTAGCGGGGAAGCAAGAGACCCAGTACTTC	CAISESLAGKQETQYF
TRBV30	TRBJ2-3	NA	NA	TGTGCCTGGAGTCCCAGAACACGCACAGATACGCAGTATTTT	CAWSPRTRTDTQYF
TRBV29-1	TRBJ2-7	few	NA	TGCAGCGTTGAGAAAGGGATTGGGTACGAGCAGTACTTC	CSVEKGIGYEQYF
TRBV30	TRBJ2-3	NA	NA	TGTGCCTGGAGCCGCGCTGGTACGCAGTATTTT	CAWSRAGTQYF
TRBV5-1	TRBJ1-2	NA	NA	TGCGCCAGCAGCCGGACTGCCGTAGCTAACTATGGCTACACCTTC	CASSRTAVANYGYTF
TRBV30	TRBJ1-4	NA	NA	TGTGCCTGGAGGTACCGGGATGGGAGGGAAAAACTGTTTTTT	CAWRYRDGREKLFF
TRBV6-5	TRBJ1-5	NA	NA	TGTGCCAGCAGGCTGGACGGAAGCAATCAGCCCCAGCATTTT	CASRLDGSNQPQHF
TRBV5-1	TRBJ2-7	NA	NA	TGCGCCAGCAGCTTGGCTAGTAGGATTACCTACGAGCAGTACTTC	CASSLASRITYEQYF
TRBV25-1	TRBJ2-7	NA	NA	TGTGCCAGCAGTTCCACGGAGGAGCAGTACTTC	CASSSTEEQYF
TRBV12-5	TRBJ1-2	NA	TRBD1	TGTGCTAGTGGTTCCCCGGACAGGGGGAAAGGCTACACCTTC	CASGSPDRGKGYTF
TRBV29-1	TRBJ2-1	NA	TRBD1	TGCAGCGTGGAGGACAGGGGGCGTTACAATGAGCAGTTCTTC	CSVEDRGRYNEQFF
TRBV13	TRBJ2-7	NA	TRBD1	TGTGCCAGCAGCTTGGGGACAGGGAGGTACGAGCAGTACTTC	CASSLGTGRYEQYF
TRBV5-1	TRBJ1-2	once	NA	TGCGCCAGCAGCCCGGCGACAGCCCGAACGTATGGCTACACCTTC	CASSPATARTYGYTF
TRBV7-2	TRBJ2-1	few	NA	TGTGCCAGCAGCCTCGGGCGGCATGAGCAGTTCTTC	CASSLGRHEQFF
TRBV11-2	TRBJ2-7	NA	NA	TGTGCCAGCAGCTTCGCCGGTGGGAGCTCCTACGAGCAGTACTTC	CASSFAGGSSYEQYF
TRBV30	TRBJ2-1	NA	TRBD1	TGTGCCTGGAGTGGGACAGGGGGTAATGAGCAGTTCTTC	CAWSGTGGNEQFF
TRBV29-1	TRBJ1-2	NA	NA	TGCAGCGTTGAACAGTTTCGCTATGGCTACACCTTC	CSVEQFRYGYTF
TRBV30	TRBJ1-1	NA	TRBD1	TGTGCCTGGAGGAAGAGGGCAGGGGGATCCTCTGAAGCTTTCTTT	CAWRKRAGGSSEAFF
TRBV27	TRBJ1-4	few	TRBD1	TGTGCCAGCAGTTTCGGGGACAGGGACTATGAAAAACTGTTTTTT	CASSFGDRDYEKLFF
TRBV5-1	TRBJ1-5	NA	TRBD1	TGCGCCAGCAGCACGGGACAGGGTGAACAGCCCCAGCATTTT	CASSTGQGEQPQHF
TRBV4-1	TRBJ2-1	NA	TRBD1	TGCGCCAGCAGCGCCAACCGGGACAGGGGGTGGAATGAGCAGTTCTTC	CASSANRDRGWNEQFF
TRBV4-3	TRBJ2-1	NA	NA	TGCGCCAGCAGCCTTCAAGGGAACTGGTATGGCAATGAGCAGTTCTTC	CASSLQGNWYGNEQFF
TRBV6-1	TRBJ2-7	NA	NA	TGTGCCAGCAAACAGGGCGGCCCCTACGAGCAGTACTTC	CASKQGGPYEQYF
TRBV6-4	TRBJ1-6	NA	NA	TGTGCCAGCACGTCTAGGCAGCATAATTCACCCCTCCACTTT	CASTSRQHNSPLHF
TRBV29-1	TRBJ1-2	few	NA	TGCAGCGTTCTGGTTGCGGGCAGGGATGTTGGCTACACCTTC	CSVLVAGRDVGYTF
TRBV2	TRBJ1-3	NA	TRBD1	TGTGCCAGCAGTGAAGCGCGCACAGGGGGGCACTCTGGAAACACCATATATTTT	CASSEARTGGHSGNTIYF
TRBV29-1	TRBJ2-7	NA	NA	TGCAGCGTTGTAATCGGGCCGTTTGGCGAGCAGTACTTC	CSVVIGPFGEQYF
TRBV6-5	TRBJ2-7	NA	NA	TGTGCCACCGGTTCAAGGACAGTGTCCTACGAGCAGTACTTC	CATGSRTVSYEQYF
TRBV29-1	TRBJ2-5	NA	NA	TGCAGCGTTGCGGTCAGCCAAGAGACCCAGTACTTC	CSVAVSQETQYF
TRBV5-1	TRBJ2-7	NA	NA	TGCGCCAGCAGCTTGGACCCTCACTCGGGGTACGAGCAGTACTTC	CASSLDPHSGYEQYF